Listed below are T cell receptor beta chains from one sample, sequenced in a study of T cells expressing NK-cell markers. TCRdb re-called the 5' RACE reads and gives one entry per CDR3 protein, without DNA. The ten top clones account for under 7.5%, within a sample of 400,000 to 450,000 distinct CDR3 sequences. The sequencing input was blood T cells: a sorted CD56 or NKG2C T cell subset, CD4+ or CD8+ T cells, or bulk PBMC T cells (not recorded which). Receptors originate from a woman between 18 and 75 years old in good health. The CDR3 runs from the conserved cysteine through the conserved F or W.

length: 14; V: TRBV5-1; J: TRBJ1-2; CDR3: CASGQWDSRYGYTF
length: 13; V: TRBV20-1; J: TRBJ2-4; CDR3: CSAKLGGKNIQYF
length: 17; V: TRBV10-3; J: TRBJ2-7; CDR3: CAISEKEARTDSYEQYF
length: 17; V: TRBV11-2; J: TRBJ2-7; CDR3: CASSLGASGRLSYEQYF
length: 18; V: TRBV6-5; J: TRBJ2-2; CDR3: CASSYSGGLAGVGGELFF
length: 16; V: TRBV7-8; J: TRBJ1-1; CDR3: CASRRLTGGGNTEAFF
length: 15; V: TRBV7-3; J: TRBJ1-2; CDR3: CASSPQVGGVYGYTF
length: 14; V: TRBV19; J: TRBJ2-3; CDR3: CASSTSGATDTQYF
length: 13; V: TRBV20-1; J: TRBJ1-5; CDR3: CSARLGSNQPQHF
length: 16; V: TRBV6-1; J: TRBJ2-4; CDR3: CASSRGTGGTKNIQYF
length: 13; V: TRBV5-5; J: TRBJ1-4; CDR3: CASSWGLQGKLFF
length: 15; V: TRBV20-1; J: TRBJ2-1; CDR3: CSARGGLAVYNEQFF
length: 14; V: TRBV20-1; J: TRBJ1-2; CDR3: CSARVQGFADGYTF
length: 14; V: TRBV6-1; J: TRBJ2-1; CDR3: CASSSRTGYNEQFF
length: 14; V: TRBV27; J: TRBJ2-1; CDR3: CASSLQDSYNEQFF
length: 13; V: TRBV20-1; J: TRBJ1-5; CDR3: CSARDISNQPQHF
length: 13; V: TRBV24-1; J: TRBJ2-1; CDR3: CATSGPGWNEQFF
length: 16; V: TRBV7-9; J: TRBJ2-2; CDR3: CANQIGLAGETGELFF
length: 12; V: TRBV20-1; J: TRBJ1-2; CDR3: CSAPDHRDGYTF
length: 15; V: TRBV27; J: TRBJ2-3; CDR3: CASSLLGGRGDTQYF
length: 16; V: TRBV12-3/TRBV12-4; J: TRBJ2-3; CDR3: CASTAGTGVLTDTQYF
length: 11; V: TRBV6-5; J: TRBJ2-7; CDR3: CASSSLGEQYF
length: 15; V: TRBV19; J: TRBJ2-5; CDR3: CASTAAHNRQETQYF
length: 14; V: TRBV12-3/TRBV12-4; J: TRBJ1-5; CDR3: CASSAGTGNQPQHF
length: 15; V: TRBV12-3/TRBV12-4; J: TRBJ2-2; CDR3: CASRSSGRGTGELFF
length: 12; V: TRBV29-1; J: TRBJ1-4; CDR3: CSVVVANEKLFF
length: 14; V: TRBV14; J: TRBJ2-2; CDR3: CASSQKMNTGELFF
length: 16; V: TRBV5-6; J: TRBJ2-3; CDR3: CASTETGALPSDTQYF
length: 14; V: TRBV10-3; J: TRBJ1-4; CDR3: CAIRDGQSNEKLFF
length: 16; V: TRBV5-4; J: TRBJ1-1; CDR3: CASSLEGQGAQTEAFF
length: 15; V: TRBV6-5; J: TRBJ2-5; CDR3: CASSYGQNLQETQYF
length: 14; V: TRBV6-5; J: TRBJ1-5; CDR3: CASSYSPSNQPQHF
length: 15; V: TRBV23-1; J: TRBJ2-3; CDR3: CASSPRAYCTDTQYF
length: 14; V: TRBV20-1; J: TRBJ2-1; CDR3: CSAGPSGRAHEQFF
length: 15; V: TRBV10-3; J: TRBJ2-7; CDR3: CAISERTSGSYEQYF
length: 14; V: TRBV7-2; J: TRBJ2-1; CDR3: CASSYTGTSNEQFF
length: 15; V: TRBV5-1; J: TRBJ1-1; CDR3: CASSLGDILNTEAFF
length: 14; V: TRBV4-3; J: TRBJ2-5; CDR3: CASSQNRGARAQYF
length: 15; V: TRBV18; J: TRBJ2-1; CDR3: CASSPGTSGVTEQFF
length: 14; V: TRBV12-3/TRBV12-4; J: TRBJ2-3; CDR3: CATRAGGTTDTQYF
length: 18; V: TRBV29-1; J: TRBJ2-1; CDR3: CSSKGGQGPHSSYNEQFF
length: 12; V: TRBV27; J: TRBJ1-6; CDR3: CASSETNSPLHF
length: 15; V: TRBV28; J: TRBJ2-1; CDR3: CASSLGPNSYNEQFF
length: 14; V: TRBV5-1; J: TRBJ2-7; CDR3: CASSLGTITYEQYF
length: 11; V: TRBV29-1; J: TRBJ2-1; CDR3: CSVERRWEQFF
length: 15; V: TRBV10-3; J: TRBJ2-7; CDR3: CAISARTGEDYEQYF
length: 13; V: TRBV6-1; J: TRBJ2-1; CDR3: CASSDLAGPEQFF
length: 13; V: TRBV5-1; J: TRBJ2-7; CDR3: CASTPDRGYEQYF
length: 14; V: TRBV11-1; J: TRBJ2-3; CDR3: CASSSDLAADTQYF
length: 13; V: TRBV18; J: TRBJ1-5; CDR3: CASGTGLHQPQHF
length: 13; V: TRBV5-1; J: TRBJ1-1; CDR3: CASKSQGTTEAFF
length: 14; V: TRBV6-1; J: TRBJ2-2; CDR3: CASSRQGGTGELFF
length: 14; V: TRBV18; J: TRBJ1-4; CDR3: CASSPGSTNEKLFF
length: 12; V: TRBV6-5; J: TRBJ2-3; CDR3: CASSSITDTQYF
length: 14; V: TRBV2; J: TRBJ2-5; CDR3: CASFTGGDKETQYF
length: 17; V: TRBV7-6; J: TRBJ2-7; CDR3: CASSLALASGTSYEQYF
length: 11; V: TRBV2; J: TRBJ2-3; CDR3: CASSWSDPQYF
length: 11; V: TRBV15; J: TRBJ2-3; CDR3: CATRNTDTQYF
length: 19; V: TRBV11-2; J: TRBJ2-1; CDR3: CASSQNVGLAGGQLGVQFF
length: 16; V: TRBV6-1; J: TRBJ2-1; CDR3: CASSQGTGGRYNEQFF